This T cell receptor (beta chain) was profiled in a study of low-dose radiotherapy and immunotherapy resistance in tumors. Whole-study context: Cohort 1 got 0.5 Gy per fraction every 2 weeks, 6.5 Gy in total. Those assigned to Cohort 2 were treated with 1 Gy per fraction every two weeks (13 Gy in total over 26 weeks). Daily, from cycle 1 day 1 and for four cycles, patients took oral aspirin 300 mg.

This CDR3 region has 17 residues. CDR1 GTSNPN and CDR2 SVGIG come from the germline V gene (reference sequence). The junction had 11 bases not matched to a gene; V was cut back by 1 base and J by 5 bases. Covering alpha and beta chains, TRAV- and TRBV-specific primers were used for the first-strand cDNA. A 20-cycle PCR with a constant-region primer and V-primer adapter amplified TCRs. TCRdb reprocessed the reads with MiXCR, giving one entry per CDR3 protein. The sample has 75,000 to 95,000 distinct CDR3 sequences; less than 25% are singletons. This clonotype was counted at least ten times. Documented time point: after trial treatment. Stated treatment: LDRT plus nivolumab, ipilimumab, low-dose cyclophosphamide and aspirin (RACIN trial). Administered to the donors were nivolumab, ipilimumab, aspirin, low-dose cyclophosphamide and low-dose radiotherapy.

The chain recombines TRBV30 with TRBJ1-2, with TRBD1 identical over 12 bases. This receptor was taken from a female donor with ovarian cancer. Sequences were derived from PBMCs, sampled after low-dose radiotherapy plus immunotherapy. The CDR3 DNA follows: TGTGCCTGGAGTGCCCCGGGACAGGGGGCGTATATGTATGGCTACACCTTC. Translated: CAWSAPGQGAYMYGYTF.